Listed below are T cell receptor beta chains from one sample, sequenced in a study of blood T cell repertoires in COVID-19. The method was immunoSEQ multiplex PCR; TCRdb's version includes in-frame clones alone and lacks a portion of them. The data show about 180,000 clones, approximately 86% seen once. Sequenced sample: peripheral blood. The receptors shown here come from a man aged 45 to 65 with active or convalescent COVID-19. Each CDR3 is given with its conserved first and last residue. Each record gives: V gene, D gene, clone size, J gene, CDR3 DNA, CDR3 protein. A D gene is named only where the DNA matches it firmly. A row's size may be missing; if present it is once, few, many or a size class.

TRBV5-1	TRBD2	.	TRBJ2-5	TGCGCCAGCAGCTTGGGACTAGCGGAGGGAGAGACCCAGTACTTC	CASSLGLAEGETQYF
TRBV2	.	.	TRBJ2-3	TGTGCCAGCAGTCATGAGGCCTCTTTTACAGATACGCAGTATTTT	CASSHEASFTDTQYF
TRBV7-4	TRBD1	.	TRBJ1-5	TGTGCCAGCACCCCTTCGAGGGACAGGGGTAACTATAGCAATCAGCCCCAGCATTTT	CASTPSRDRGNYSNQPQHF
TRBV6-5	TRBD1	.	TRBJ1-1	TGTGCCAGCAGTTATTCGACAGGGGCCAACACTGAAGCTTTCTTT	CASSYSTGANTEAFF
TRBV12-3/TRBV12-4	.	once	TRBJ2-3	TGTGCCAGCAGTTTAACAGACACAGATACGCAGTATTTT	CASSLTDTDTQYF
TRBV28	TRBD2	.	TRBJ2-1	TGTGCCAGCAATTCACTAGCGGGGGGGGCGGATGAGCAGTTCTTC	CASNSLAGGADEQFF
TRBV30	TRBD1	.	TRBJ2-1	TGTGCCTGGAGTGAGACAGGGGGCGCGAGGAATGAGCAGTTCTTC	CAWSETGGARNEQFF
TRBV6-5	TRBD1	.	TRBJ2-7	TGTGCCAGCAGTTACAGTCTGGGACAGGGGTTCAACGAGCAGTACTTC	CASSYSLGQGFNEQYF
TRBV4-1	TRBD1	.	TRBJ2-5	TGCGCCAGCAGCCAAGCTGACAGGGGGCAACAAGAGACCCAGTACTTC	CASSQADRGQQETQYF
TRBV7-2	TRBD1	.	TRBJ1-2	TGTGCCAGCAGCTTAGGTTCGACAGGGTTCGCTGGCTACACCTTC	CASSLGSTGFAGYTF
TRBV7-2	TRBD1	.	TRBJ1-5	TGTGCCAGCAGCTTAAATCCAGGGGGACTTGATAGCAATCAGCCCCAGCATTTT	CASSLNPGGLDSNQPQHF
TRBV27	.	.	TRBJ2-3	TGTGCCGTCCGGGACATTAGCACAGATACGCAGTATTTT	CAVRDISTDTQYF
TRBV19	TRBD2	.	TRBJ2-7	TGTGCCAGTAGTAGATCCGGGACTAGAGAAGACGAGCAGTACTTC	CASSRSGTREDEQYF
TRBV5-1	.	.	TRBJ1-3	TGCGCCAGCAGCTTGGTAGGGGAAATTCGGAACACCATATATTTT	CASSLVGEIRNTIYF
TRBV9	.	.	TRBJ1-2	TGTGCCAGCAGCGTCCAAATAGACAGCTATGGCTACACCTTC	CASSVQIDSYGYTF
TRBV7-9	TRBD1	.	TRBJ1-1	TGTGCCAGCAGCTTAGTCCAGGGGGCTGCTGAAGCTTTCTTT	CASSLVQGAAEAFF
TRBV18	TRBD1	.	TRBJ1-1	TGTGCCAGCTCAACCGGGACAGGGGGAGGTAACACTGAAGCTTTCTTT	CASSTGTGGGNTEAFF
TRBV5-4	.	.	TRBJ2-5	TGTGCCAGCAGCGCGGGGGCCCAAGAGACCCAGTACTTC	CASSAGAQETQYF
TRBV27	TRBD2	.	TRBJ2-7	TGTGCCAGCACCCCCACTAGCGGGAGAGCCTACGAGCAGTACTTC	CASTPTSGRAYEQYF
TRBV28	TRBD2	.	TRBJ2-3	TGTGCCAGCAGTCGGGGGGGGGCAGCCTCAGATACGCAGTATTTT	CASSRGGAASDTQYF
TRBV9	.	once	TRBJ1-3	TGTGCCAGCACACTGGAGGCGGGGGGCACTGGAAACACCATATATTTT	CASTLEAGGTGNTIYF
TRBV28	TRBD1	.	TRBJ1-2	TGTGCCAGCAGTGCCCCCGGGACAGCGTTCGGCTACACCTTC	CASSAPGTAFGYTF
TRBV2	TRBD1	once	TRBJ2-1	TGTGCCAACTCCGGGACAGGTGCTATTAATTACAATGAGCAGTTCTTC	CANSGTGAINYNEQFF
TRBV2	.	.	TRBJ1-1	TGTGCCAGCAGACGGGTTAACACTGAAGCTTTCTTT	CASRRVNTEAFF
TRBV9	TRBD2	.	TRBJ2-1	TGTGCCAGCAGCTTCTCCGGGACTAGCGGCTACAATGAGCAGTTCTTC	CASSFSGTSGYNEQFF
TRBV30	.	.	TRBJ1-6	TGTGCCTGGAGGCTAAAAGCCTATAATTCACCCCTCCACTTT	CAWRLKAYNSPLHF
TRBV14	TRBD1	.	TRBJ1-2	TGTGCCAGCAGCCAGAACAGGGGGCTCGATGGCTACACCTTC	CASSQNRGLDGYTF
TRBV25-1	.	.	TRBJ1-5	TGTGCCAGCAGAGGTGGCGGGAATCAGCCCCAGCATTTT	CASRGGGNQPQHF
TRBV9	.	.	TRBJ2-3	TGTGCCAGCAGCGTAGCTAACAGGCCAGATACGCAGTATTTT	CASSVANRPDTQYF
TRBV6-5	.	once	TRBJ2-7	TGTGCCAGCAGGACGGGGAACTACTACGAGCAGTACTTC	CASRTGNYYEQYF
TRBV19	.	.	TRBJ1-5	TGTGCCAGTAGCCCTACAGGCTATAGCAATCAGCCCCAGCATTTT	CASSPTGYSNQPQHF
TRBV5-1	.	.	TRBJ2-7	TGCGCCAGCAGCTTGGAACAGAGTCGGTCCTACGAGCAGTACTTC	CASSLEQSRSYEQYF
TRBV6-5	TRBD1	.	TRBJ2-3	TGTGCCAGCAGTTACTCGAAGGGGGCCGGCACAGATACGCAGTATTTT	CASSYSKGAGTDTQYF
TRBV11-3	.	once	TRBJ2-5	TGTGCCAGCAGCTTACAAGCCCAAGAGACCCAGTACTTC	CASSLQAQETQYF
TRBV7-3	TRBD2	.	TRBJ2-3	TGTGCCAGCAGCCCCGGGGGGGAGGCAGATACGCAGTATTTT	CASSPGGEADTQYF
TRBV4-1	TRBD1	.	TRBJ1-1	TGCGCCAGCAGCCACCGGACAGGGGTGAACACTGAAGCTTTCTTT	CASSHRTGVNTEAFF
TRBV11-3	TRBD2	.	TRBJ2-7	TGTGCCAGCAGCCCGCTAGCGGGAGTGAGTGAGCAGTACTTC	CASSPLAGVSEQYF
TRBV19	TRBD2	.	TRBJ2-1	TGTGCCAGTAGTTTTAGCGGGGCAAGAAGGGATGAGCAGTTCTTC	CASSFSGARRDEQFF